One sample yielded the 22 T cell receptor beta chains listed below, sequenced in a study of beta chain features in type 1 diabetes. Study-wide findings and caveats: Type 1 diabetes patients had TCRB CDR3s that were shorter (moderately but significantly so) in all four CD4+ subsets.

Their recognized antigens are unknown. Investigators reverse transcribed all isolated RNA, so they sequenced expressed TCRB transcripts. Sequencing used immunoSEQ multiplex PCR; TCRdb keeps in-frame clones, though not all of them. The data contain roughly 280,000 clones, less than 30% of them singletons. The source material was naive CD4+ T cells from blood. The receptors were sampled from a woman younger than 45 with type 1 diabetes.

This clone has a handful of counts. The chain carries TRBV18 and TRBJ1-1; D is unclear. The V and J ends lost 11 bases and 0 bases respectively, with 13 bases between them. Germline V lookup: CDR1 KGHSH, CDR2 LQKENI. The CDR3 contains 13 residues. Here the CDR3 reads CAGQRDLNTEAFF. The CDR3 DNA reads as TGTGCCGGGCAGAGAGATTTGAACACTGAAGCTTTCTTT.

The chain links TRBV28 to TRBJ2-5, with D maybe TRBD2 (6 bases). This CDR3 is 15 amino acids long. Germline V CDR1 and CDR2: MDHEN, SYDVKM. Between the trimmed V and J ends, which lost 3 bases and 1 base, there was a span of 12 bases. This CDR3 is CASSFAGSIQETQYF. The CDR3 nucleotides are TGTGCCAGCAGTTTTGCGGGAAGTATCCAAGAGACCCAGTACTTC.

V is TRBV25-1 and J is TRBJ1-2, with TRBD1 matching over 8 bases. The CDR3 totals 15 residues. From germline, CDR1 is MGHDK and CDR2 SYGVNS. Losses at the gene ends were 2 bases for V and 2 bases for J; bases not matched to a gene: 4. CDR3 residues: CASSEAGTGNYGYTF. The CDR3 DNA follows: TGTGCCAGCAGTGAAGCCGGGACAGGCAACTATGGCTACACCTTC.

CDR3 region: CASSRRGAYQETQYF. CDR3 DNA sequence: TGCGCCAGCAGCCGGCGCGGGGCCTACCAAGAGACCCAGTACTTC. V is TRBV4-1 and J is TRBJ2-5; possible D gene TRBD2, 6 bases. The CDR3 is 15 residues long. In germline, CDR1 is MGHRA, CDR2 YSYEKL. The germline V and J ends were trimmed by 4 bases and 0 bases, with 12 bases remaining between them.

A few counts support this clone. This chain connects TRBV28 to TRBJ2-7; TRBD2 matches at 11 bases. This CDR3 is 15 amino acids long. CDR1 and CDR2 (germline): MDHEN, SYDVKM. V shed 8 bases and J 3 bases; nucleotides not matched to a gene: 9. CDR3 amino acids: CASGTSGPLSYEQYF. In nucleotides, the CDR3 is TGTGCCAGCGGGACTAGCGGCCCACTGAGCTACGAGCAGTACTTC.

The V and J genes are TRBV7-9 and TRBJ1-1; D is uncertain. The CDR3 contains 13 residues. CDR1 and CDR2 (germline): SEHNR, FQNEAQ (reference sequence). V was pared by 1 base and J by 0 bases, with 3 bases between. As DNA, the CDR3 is TGTGCCAGCAGCTTAGTCATGAACACTGAAGCTTTCTTT. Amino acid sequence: CASSLVMNTEAFF.

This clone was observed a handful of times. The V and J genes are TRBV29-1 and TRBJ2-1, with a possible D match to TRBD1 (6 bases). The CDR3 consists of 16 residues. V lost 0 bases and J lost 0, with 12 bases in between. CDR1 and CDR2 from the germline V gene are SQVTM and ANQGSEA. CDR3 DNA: TGCAGCGTTGAAGATATGGGGGCTAGCTCCTACAATGAGCAGTTCTTC. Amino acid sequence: CSVEDMGASSYNEQFF.

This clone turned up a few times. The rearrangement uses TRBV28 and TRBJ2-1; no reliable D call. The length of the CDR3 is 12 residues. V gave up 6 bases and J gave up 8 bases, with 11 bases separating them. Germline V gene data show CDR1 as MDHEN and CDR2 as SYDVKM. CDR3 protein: CASRQTRDEQFF. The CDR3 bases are TGTGCCAGCAGACAAACCCGGGATGAGCAGTTCTTC.

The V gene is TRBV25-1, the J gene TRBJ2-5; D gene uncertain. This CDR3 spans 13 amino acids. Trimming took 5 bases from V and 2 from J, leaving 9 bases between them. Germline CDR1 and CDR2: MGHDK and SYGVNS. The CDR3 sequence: CASSQNPQETQYF. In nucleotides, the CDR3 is TGTGCCAGCAGTCAGAATCCGCAAGAGACCCAGTACTTC.

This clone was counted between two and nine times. The DNA of the CDR3 is TGCGCCAGCAGCCAAGGGGAGGGGATCGGGGAGACCCAGTACTTC. It encodes CASSQGEGIGETQYF. The chain recombines TRBV4-1 with TRBJ2-5, with 7 bases that match TRBD2. Looked up from germline, CDR1 is MGHRA and CDR2 is YSYEKL. The CDR3 totals 15 residues. The ends lost 1 base at V and 5 bases at J; junction bases unmatched: 7.

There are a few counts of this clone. As DNA, the CDR3 is TGTGCCAGCAGCTCGGTACAGAGGAACACTGAAGCTTTCTTT. Its protein is CASSSVQRNTEAFF. J is TRBJ1-1 and V is TRBV11-2; unclear D gene. The CDR3 runs to 14 residues. Germline values: CDR1 SGHAT, CDR2 FQNNGV. Trimming removed 4 bases from V and 1 base from J, with 10 bases in between. Full variable domain (remainder filled in from reference TRBV11-2 and TRBJ1-1): EAGVAQSPRYKIIEKRQSVAFWCNPISGHATLYWYQQILGQGPKLLIQFQNNGVVDDSQLPKDRFSAERLKGVDSTLKIQPAKLEDSAVYLCASSSVQRNTEAFFGQGTRLTVV.

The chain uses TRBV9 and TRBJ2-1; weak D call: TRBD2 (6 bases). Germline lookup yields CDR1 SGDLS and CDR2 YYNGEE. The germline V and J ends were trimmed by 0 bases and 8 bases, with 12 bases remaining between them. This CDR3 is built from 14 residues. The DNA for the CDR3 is TGTGCCAGCAGCGTAGCGGGAGTGTCAGATGAGCAGTTCTTC. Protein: CASSVAGVSDEQFF.

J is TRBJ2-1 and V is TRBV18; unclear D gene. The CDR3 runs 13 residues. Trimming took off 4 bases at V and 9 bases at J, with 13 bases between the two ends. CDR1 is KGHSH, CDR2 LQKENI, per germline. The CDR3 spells CASSHGAALEQFF. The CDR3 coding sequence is TGTGCCAGCTCACACGGAGCAGCGCTTGAGCAGTTCTTC.

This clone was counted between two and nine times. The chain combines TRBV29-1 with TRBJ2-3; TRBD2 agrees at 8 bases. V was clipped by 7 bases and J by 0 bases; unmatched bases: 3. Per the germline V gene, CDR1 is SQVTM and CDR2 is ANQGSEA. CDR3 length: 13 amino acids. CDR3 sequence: CSELAESTDTQYF. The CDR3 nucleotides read TGCAGCGAACTAGCGGAAAGCACAGATACGCAGTATTTT.

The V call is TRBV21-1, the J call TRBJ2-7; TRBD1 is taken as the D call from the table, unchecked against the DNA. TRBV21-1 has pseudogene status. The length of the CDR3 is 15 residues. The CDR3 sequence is CASTPLWDISYEQYF. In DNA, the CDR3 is TGTGCCAGCACTCCCCTGTGGGACATCTCCTACGAGCAGTACTTC.

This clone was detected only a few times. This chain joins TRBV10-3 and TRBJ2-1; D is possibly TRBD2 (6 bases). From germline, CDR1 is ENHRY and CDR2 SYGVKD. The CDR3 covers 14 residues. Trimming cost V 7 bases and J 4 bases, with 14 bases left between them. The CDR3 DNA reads TGTGCCATCACTCGGGAGTCCCTGTACAATGAGCAGTTCTTC. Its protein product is CAITRESLYNEQFF.

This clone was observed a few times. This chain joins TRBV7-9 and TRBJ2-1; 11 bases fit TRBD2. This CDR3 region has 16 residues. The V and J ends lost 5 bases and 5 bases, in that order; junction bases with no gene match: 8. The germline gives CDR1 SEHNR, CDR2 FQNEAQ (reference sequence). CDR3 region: CASSPPGTSGHNEQFF. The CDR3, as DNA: TGTGCCAGCAGCCCTCCCGGGACTAGCGGCCACAATGAGCAGTTCTTC.

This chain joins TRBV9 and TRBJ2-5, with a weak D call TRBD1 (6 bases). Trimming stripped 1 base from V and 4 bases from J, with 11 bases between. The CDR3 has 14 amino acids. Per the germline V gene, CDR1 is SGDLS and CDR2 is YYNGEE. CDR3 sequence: CASSVQGRGETQYF. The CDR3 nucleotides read TGTGCCAGCAGCGTACAGGGGAGAGGAGAGACCCAGTACTTC.

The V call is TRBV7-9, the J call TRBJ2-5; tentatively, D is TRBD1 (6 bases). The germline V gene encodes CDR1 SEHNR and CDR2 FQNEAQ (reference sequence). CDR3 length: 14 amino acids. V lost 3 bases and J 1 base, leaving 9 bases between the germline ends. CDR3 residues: CASSFGRGQETQYF. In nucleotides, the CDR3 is TGTGCCAGCAGCTTCGGCAGGGGCCAAGAGACCCAGTACTTC. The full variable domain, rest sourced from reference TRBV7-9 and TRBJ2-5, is DTGVSQNPRHKITKRGQNVTFRCDPISEHNRLYWYRQTLGQGPEFLTYFQNEAQLEKSRLLSDRFSAERPKGSFSTLEIQRTEQGDSAMYLCASSFGRGQETQYFGPGTRLLVL.

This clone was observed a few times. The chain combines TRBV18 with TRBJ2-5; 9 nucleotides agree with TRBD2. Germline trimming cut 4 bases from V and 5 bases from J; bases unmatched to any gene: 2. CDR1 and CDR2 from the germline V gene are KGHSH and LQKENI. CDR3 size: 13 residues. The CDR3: CASSLSGSETQYF. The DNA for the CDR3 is TGTGCCAGCTCACTTAGCGGGAGTGAGACCCAGTACTTC.

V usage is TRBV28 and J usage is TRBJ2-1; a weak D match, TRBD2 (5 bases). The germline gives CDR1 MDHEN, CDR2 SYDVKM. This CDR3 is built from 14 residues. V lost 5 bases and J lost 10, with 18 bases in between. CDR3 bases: TGTGCCAGCAGTCCATACATTGGAGGTCGGGAGCAGTTCTTC. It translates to CASSPYIGGREQFF. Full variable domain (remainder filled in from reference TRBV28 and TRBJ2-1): DVKVTQSSRYLVKRTGEKVFLECVQDMDHENMFWYRQDPGLGLRLIYFSYDVKMKEKGDIPEGYSVSREKKERFSLILESASTNQTSMYLCASSPYIGGREQFFGPGTRLTVL.

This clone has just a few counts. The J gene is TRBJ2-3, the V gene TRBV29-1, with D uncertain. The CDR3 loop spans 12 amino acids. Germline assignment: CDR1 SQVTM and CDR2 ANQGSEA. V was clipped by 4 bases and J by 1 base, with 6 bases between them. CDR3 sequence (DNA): TGCAGCGTTGTCGCAGGCACAGATACGCAGTATTTT. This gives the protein CSVVAGTDTQYF.